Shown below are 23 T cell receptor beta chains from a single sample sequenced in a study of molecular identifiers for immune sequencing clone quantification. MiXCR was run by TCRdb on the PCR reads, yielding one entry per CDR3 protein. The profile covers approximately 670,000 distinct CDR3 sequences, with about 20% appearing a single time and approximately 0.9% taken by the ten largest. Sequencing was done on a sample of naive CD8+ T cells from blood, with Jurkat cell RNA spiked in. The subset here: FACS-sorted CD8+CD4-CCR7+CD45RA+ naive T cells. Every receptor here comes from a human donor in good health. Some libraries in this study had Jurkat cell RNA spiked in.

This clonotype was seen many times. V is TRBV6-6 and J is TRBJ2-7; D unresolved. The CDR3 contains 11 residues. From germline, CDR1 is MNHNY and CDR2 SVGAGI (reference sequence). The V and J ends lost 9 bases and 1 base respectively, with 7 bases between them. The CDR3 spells CASGGSYEQYF. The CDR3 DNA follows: TGTGCCAGTGGTGGTTCCTACGAGCAGTACTTC.

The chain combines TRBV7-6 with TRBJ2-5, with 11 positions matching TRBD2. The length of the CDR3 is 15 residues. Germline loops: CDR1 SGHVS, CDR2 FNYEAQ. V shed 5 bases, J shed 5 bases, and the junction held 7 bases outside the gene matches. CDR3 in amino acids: CASSHQASGGETQYF. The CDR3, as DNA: TGTGCCAGCAGCCACCAGGCTAGCGGGGGGGAGACCCAGTACTTC.

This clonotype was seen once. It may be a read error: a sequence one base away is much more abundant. CDR3 amino acids: CASSWGGLANTEAFF. In nucleotides, the CDR3 is TGTGCCAGCAGCTGGGGGGGACTTGCGAACACTGAAGCTTTCTTT. The chain carries TRBV5-6 and TRBJ1-1; TRBD1 might be the D (5 bases). The CDR3 runs to 15 residues. Trimming stripped 3 bases from V and 1 base from J, with 13 bases between. Germline V lookup: CDR1 SGHDT, CDR2 YYEEEE.

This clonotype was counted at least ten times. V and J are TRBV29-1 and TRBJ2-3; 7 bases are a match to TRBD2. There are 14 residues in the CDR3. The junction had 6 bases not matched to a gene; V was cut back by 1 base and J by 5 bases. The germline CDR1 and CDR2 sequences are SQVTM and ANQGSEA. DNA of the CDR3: TGCAGCGTTGAAGGCGGGAGAATGGGAGATACGCAGTATTTT. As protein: CSVEGGRMGDTQYF.

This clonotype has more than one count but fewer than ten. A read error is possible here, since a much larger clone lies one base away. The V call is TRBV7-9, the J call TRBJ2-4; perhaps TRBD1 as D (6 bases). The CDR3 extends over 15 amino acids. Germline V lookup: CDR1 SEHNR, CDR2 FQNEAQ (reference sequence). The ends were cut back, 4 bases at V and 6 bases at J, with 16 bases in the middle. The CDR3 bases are TGTGCCAGCAGCTCAGTTATCCCCAGGGGAAACATTCAGTACTTC. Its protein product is CASSSVIPRGNIQYF.

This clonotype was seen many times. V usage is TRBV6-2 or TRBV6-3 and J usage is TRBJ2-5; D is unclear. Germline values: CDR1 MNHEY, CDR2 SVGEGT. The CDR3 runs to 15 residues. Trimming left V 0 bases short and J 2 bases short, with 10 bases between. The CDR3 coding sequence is TGTGCCAGCAGTTACTCGGCCAGACAACAAGAGACCCAGTACTTC. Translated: CASSYSARQQETQYF.

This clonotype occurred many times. CDR3 sequence: CASSFLLGTGSYNEQFF. The DNA of the CDR3 is TGTGCCAGCAGTTTTCTTTTGGGGACAGGTTCCTACAATGAGCAGTTCTTC. This chain joins TRBV12-3 or TRBV12-4 and TRBJ2-1; TRBD1 matches 8 bases. There are 17 residues in the CDR3. The V and J ends lost 3 bases and 1 base, in that order; junction bases with no gene match: 8.

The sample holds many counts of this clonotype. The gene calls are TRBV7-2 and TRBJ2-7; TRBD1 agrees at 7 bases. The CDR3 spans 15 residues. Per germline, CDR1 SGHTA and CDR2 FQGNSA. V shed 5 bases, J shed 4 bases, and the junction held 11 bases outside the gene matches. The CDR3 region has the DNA TGTGCCAGCAGCGGGGGACAGATCCTTGAATACGAGCAGTACTTC. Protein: CASSGGQILEYEQYF. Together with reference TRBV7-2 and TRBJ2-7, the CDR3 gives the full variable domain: GAGVSQSPSNKVTEKGKDVELRCDPISGHTALYWYRQSLGQGLEFLIYFQGNSAPDKSGLPSDRFSAERTGGSVSTLTIQRTQQEDSAVYLCASSGGQILEYEQYFGPGTRLTVT.

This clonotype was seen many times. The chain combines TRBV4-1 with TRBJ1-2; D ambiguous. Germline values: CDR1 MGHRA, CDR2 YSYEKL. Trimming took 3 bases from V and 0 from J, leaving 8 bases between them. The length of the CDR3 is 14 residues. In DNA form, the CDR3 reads TGCGCCAGCAGCCAGCACGGAGCTAACTATGGCTACACCTTC. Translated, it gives CASSQHGANYGYTF.

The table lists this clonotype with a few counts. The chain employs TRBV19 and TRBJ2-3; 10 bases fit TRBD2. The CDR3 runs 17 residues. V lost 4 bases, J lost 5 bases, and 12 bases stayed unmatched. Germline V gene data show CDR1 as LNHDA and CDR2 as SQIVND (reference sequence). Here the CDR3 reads CASSTTGTSAYEDTQYF. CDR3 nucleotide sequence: TGTGCCAGTAGTACGACAGGGACTAGCGCATACGAAGATACGCAGTATTTT. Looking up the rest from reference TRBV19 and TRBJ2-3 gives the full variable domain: DGGITQSPKYLFRKEGQNVTLSCEQNLNHDAMYWYRQDPGQGLRLIYYSQIVNDFQKGDIAEGYSVSREKKESFPLTVTSAQKNPTAFYLCASSTTGTSAYEDTQYFGPGTRLTVL.

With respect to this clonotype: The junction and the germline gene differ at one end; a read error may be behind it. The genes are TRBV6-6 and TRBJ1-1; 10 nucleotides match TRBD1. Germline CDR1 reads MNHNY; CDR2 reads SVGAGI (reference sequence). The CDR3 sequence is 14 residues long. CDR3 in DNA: TGTGCCGGCAGTACCCGGGACAGGGGAGCTGAAGCTTTCTTT. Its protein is CAGSTRDRGAEAFF.

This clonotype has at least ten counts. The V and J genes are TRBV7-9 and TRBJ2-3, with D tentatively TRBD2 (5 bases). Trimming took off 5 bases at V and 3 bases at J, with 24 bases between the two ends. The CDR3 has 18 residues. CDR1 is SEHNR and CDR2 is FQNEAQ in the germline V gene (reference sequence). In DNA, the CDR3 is TGTGCCAGCAGCCTCCAGGACGGGGTAGCCGATTTGACAGATACGCAGTATTTT. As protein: CASSLQDGVADLTDTQYF.

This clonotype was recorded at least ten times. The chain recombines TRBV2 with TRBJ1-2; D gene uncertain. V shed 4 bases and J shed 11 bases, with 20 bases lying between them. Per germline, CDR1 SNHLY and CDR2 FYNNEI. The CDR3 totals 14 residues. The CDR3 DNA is TGTGCCAGCAGTGTGATTGGAGGGCTTATGAGGTACACCTTC. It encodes CASSVIGGLMRYTF.

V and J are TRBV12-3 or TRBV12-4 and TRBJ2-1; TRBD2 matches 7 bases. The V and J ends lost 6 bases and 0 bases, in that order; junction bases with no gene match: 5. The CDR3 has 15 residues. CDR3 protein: CASSREEFSYNEQFF. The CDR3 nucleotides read TGTGCCAGCAGCCGGGAGGAGTTCTCCTACAATGAGCAGTTCTTC.

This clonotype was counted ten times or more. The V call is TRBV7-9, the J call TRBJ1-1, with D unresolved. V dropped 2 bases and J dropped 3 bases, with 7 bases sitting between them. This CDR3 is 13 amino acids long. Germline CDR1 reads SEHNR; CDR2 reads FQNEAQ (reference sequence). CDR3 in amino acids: CASSLPLDTEAFF. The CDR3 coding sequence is TGTGCCAGCAGCTTACCATTGGACACTGAAGCTTTCTTT.

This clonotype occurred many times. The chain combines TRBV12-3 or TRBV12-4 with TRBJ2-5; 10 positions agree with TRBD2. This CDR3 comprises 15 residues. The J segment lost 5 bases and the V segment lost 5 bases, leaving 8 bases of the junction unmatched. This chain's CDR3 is CASSPPGLAEETQYF. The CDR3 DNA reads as TGTGCCAGCAGTCCCCCTGGACTAGCGGAGGAGACCCAGTACTTC.

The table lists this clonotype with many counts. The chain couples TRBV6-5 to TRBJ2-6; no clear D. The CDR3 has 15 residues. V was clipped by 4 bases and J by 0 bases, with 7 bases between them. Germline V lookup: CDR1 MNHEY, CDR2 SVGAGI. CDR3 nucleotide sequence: TGTGCCAGCAGTTCTAGGCCCTCTGGGGCCAACGTCCTGACTTTC. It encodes CASSSRPSGANVLTF.

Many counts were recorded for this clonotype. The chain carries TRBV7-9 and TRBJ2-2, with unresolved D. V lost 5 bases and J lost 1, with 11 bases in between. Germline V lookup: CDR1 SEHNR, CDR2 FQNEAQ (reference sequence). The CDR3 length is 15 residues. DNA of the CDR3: TGTGCCAGCAGCCGTGACGGATGGAACACCGGGGAGCTGTTTTTT. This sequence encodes CASSRDGWNTGELFF.

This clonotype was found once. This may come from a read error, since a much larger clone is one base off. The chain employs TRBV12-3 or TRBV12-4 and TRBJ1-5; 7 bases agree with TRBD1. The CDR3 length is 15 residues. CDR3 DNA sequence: TGTGCCAGCAGCTATACAGGGGAAAGCAATCAGTCCCAGCATTTT. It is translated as CASSYTGESNQSQHF.

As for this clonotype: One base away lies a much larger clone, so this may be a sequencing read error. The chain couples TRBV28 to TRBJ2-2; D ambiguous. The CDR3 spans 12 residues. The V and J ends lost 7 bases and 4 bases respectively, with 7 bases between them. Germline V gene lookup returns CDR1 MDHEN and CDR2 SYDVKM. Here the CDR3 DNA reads TGTGCCAGCAACTCCACCACCGGGGAGCTGTTTTTT. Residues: CASNSTTGELFF.

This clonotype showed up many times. The CDR3 nucleotides are TGTGCCAGCAGCCGGGCGCGGGAGGGCTACGAGCAGTACTTC. This translates into CASSRAREGYEQYF. The chain couples TRBV14 to TRBJ2-7; 9 bases are a match to TRBD2. This CDR3 region has 14 residues. The germline gives CDR1 SGHDN, CDR2 FVKESK. After removal of 4 bases from V and 3 bases from J, the junction contained 4 bases not matched to a gene.

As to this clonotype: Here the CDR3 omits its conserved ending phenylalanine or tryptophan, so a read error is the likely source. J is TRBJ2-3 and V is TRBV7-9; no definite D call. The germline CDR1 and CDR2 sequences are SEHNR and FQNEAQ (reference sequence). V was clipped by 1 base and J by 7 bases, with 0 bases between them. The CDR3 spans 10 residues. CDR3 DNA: TGTGCCAGCAGCTTAGATACGCAGTATTCA. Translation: CASSLDTQYS.

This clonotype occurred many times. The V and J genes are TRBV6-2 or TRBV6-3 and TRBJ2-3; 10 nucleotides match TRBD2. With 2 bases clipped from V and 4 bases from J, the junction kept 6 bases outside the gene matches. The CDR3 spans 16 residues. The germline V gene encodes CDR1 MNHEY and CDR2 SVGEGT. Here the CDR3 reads CASSYDLAGVPDTQYF. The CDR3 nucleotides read TGTGCCAGCAGTTACGATCTAGCGGGAGTTCCAGATACGCAGTATTTT.